Listed below are T cell receptor beta chains from one sample, sequenced in a study of OX40 agonist ivuxolimab in advanced cancers. Produced via immunoSEQ multiplex PCR; TCRdb's table is partial and in-frame only. The sample contains about 21,000 clones, about four fifths of which appear only once. Material: CD4+ or CD8+ T cells sorted from blood, obtained in a trial of the OX40 agonist ivuxolimab. The receptor set was obtained from an adult with an advanced solid tumor such as melanoma, head and neck, liver or kidney cancer. The CDR3 runs from the conserved cysteine through the conserved F or W. Each record gives: clone size, V gene, D gene, J gene, CDR3 DNA, CDR3 protein. The D gene is left open where the match is weak. Expanded clones get a size class; other rows say once, few or many, or leave the size out.

>few|TRBV7-9|TRBD1|TRBJ2-1
TGTGCCAGCAGCTTCCCCCGGACAGGGGGGAATGAGCAGTTCTTC
CASSFPRTGGNEQFF
>NA|TRBV6-1|TRBD1|TRBJ2-7
TGTGCCAGCAGTGAAGGGCAGGGGGCTCACGAGCAGCACTTC
CASSEGQGAHEQHF
>NA|TRBV28|TRBD1|TRBJ2-7
TGTGCCAGCAGTTTTGAGGACAGGGGGCCGGCGGACGAGCAGTACTTC
CASSFEDRGPADEQYF
>NA|TRBV19|TRBD1|TRBJ2-5
TGTGCCAGTAGTATAGCTGGACAGGGGACGTTACAAGAGACCCAGTACTTC
CASSIAGQGTLQETQYF
>NA|TRBV7-9|NA|TRBJ2-5
TGTGCCAGCAGCATCCGGGACAACCTCTCGGAAGAGACCCAGTACTTC
CASSIRDNLSEETQYF
>NA|TRBV28|NA|TRBJ2-5
TGTGCCAGCAGTACAGGGTCCGGGGAGACCCAGTACTTC
CASSTGSGETQYF
>many|TRBV2|NA|TRBJ1-4
TGTGCCAGCAGTGGGGGCGGTGGGGCTGCTGAAAAACTGTTTTTT
CASSGGGGAAEKLFF
>NA|TRBV28|NA|TRBJ1-1
TGTGCCAGCCGGGTCCTGAGGACTGAAGCTTTCTTT
CASRVLRTEAFF
>NA|TRBV19|NA|TRBJ1-5
TGTGCCAGTACCCCCCGGGCCGGGAGGAGCAATCAGCCCCAGCATTTT
CASTPRAGRSNQPQHF
>NA|TRBV6-5|NA|TRBJ2-1
TGTGCCAGCAGCAAAAACCGGGTACTATACAATGAGCAGTTCTTC
CASSKNRVLYNEQFF
>once|TRBV27|NA|TRBJ1-3
TGTGCCAGCAGTCCCCGGCGGGGGCGAGAAAACACCATATATTTT
CASSPRRGRENTIYF